Below are 14 T cell receptor beta chains sequenced from a single sample in a study of shared clonotypes between healthy human individuals. It was CD45RO-negative cells, positively selected for CCR7, that made up naive CD8 cells, with terminally differentiated effector memory CD45RA+ cells excluded. Data came from immunoSEQ multiplex PCR; TCRdb stores just in-frame clones and leaves some out. The sample includes over 2 million clones, roughly 94% seen only once; the top ten take roughly 1.1%. Sequencing was carried out using naive CD8+ T cells sorted from blood. The source is a man between 18 and 35 years old in good health.

As to this clone: The identical CDR3 is also encoded by other nucleotide sequences in the sample. The genes are TRBV5-6 and TRBJ2-7; D tentatively fits TRBD1 or TRBD2 (5 bases each). Trimming stripped 0 bases from V and 6 bases from J, with 10 bases between. Per the germline V gene, CDR1 is SGHDT and CDR2 is YYEEEE. This CDR3 contains 13 residues. CDR3 residues: CASSLGAGSEQYF. For the CDR3, the DNA is TGTGCCAGCAGCTTGGGGGCAGGGAGCGAGCAGTACTTC.

V and J are TRBV27 and TRBJ2-5; D not resolved. CDR1 MNHEY and CDR2 SMNVEV come from the germline V gene (reference sequence). Trimming shortened V by 4 bases and J by 5 bases, and 8 bases separated the two germline ends. The CDR3 has 12 amino acids. The CDR3 coding sequence is TGTGCCAGCAGTTCCCCCTACGAGACCCAGTACTTC. Translated: CASSSPYETQYF.

The chain carries TRBV13 and TRBJ2-7; a weak D match, TRBD1 (8 bases). The germline gives CDR1 PRHDT, CDR2 FYEKMQ (reference sequence). The length of the CDR3 is 15 residues. V was clipped by 3 bases and J by 4 bases, with 16 bases between them. CDR3 sequence reads: CASSFGGQGGYEQYF. The CDR3 coding sequence is TGTGCCAGCAGCTTCGGCGGACAGGGAGGGTACGAGCAGTACTTC.

The V call is TRBV6-1, the J call TRBJ1-5; 7 bases are shared with TRBD1. Germline values: CDR1 MNHNS, CDR2 SASEGT. The CDR3 is 16 amino acids. J gave up 8 bases and V 2 bases, and 12 bases lay outside the gene matches. The CDR3 region is CASSEWSGGPTEPQHF. The CDR3 region has the DNA TGTGCCAGCAGTGAATGGTCAGGGGGTCCGACGGAGCCCCAGCATTTT.

Points on this clone: An end of the junction differs from the germline gene, which may be a read error. This chain joins TRBV9 and TRBJ2-3; TRBD2 might be the D (5 bases). CDR1 and CDR2 (germline): SGDLS, YYNGEE. This CDR3 region has 12 residues. CDR3 in amino acids: CASSGGREGSNF. The CDR3 DNA reads as TGTGCCAGCAGCGGCGGCCGAGAGGGTTCGAATTTT. The complete variable domain, with remaining parts taken from reference TRBV9 and TRBJ2-3, reads DSGVTQTPKHLITATGQRVTLRCSPRSGDLSVYWYQQSLDQGLQFLIQYYNGEERAKGNILERFSAQQFPDLHSELNLSSLELGDSALYFCASSGGREGSNFGPGTRLTVL.

Only one count was recorded for this clone. The genes are TRBV2 and TRBJ2-7, with 10 nucleotides matching TRBD2. Germline V gene data show CDR1 as SNHLY and CDR2 as FYNNEI. There are 17 residues in the CDR3. The ends lost 4 bases at V and 5 bases at J; junction bases unmatched: 14. DNA of the CDR3: TGTGCCAGCAGTGGGGATTCTTTAGCGGGAGGTATCCACGAGCAGTACTTC. Amino acids: CASSGDSLAGGIHEQYF.

The chain joins TRBV10-2 to TRBJ1-2; D remains ambiguous. V dropped 3 bases and J dropped 4 bases, with 9 bases sitting between them. CDR3 length equals 13 residues. Germline values: CDR1 WSHSY, CDR2 SAAADI. The CDR3: CASSDTDFYGYTF. For the CDR3, the DNA is TGCGCCAGCAGTGACACAGATTTCTATGGCTACACCTTC.

The rearrangement links TRBV7-2 to TRBJ2-1; 11 bases map to TRBD2. Germline values: CDR1 SGHTA, CDR2 FQGNSA. This CDR3 contains 18 residues. V gave up 0 bases and J gave up 4 bases; unmatched junction bases: 8. The CDR3 DNA reads as TGTGCCAGCAGCTTAGCGCTAATTAGCGGGAGGGCGTACAATGAGCAGTTCTTC. This codes for CASSLALISGRAYNEQFF.

On this clone itself: This same CDR3 is encoded by further DNA sequences in the sample. The chain combines TRBV11-2 with TRBJ2-7; D is tentatively TRBD1 or TRBD2 (5 bases each). Trimming left V 6 bases short and J 0 bases short, with 12 bases between. CDR3 length: 14 amino acids. Germline assignment: CDR1 SGHAT and CDR2 FQNNGV. Here the CDR3 reads CASSLSGPSYEQYF. The DNA of the CDR3 is TGTGCCAGCAGTCTCTCGGGGCCCTCCTACGAGCAGTACTTC.

The chain combines TRBV4-3 with TRBJ2-1; a weak D match, TRBD1 (6 bases). V was cut by 2 bases and J by 1 base, with 21 bases left in between. CDR1 and CDR2 (germline): LGHNA, YSLEER. The CDR3 length is 19 residues. CDR3 in DNA: TGCGCCAGCAGCCAATCATTGTCCGGCGGACAGATTTCCTACAATGAGCAGTTCTTC. This codes for CASSQSLSGGQISYNEQFF.

The gene calls are TRBV7-9 and TRBJ1-5; no firm D call. CDR3 size: 15 residues. V lost 5 bases to trimming and J lost 8 bases, with 19 bases between them. CDR1 is SEHNR and CDR2 is FQNEAQ in the germline V gene (reference sequence). CDR3 region: CASSASHARGEPQHF. For the CDR3, the DNA is TGTGCCAGCAGCGCCAGTCACGCCCGCGGGGAGCCCCAGCATTTT.

Remarks on this clone: The sample contains more than one DNA sequence encoding this CDR3. The DNA of the CDR3 is TGTGCCAGCAGCGTAGAGGGTCAGTCCTACGAGCAGTACTTC. Encoded protein: CASSVEGQSYEQYF. This chain links TRBV9 with TRBJ2-7; D remains ambiguous. CDR3 length: 14 residues. V lost 0 bases and J lost 1, with 8 bases in between. CDR1 is SGDLS and CDR2 is YYNGEE in the germline V gene.

V and J are TRBV9 and TRBJ2-3; D remains ambiguous. The CDR3 covers 13 residues. CDR1 and CDR2 from the germline V gene are SGDLS and YYNGEE. With 2 bases removed from V and 6 bases from J, the gap between germline ends came to 10 bases. The CDR3 sequence is CASSVFDGDTQYF. In DNA form, the CDR3 reads TGTGCCAGCAGCGTTTTCGACGGGGATACGCAGTATTTT.

This chain connects TRBV9 to TRBJ2-5, with TRBD2 matching 11 bases. The CDR3 has 15 residues. Per germline, CDR1 SGDLS and CDR2 YYNGEE. V dropped 3 bases and J dropped 5; count of bases not matched to a gene: 6. The chain's CDR3 is CASSATSGDGETQYF. The CDR3, as DNA: TGTGCCAGCAGCGCGACTAGCGGGGACGGGGAGACCCAGTACTTC. Based on the CDR3 plus reference TRBV9 and TRBJ2-5, the full variable domain is DSGVTQTPKHLITATGQRVTLRCSPRSGDLSVYWYQQSLDQGLQFLIQYYNGEERAKGNILERFSAQQFPDLHSELNLSSLELGDSALYFCASSATSGDGETQYFGPGTRLLVL.